Shown below are 13 T cell receptor beta chains from a single sample sequenced in a study of technical replicates of blood from a few donors. Sequencing was performed with immunoSEQ multiplex PCR; in TCRdb, only in-frame clones are kept and a portion is missing. The repertoire consists of nearly 70,000 clones, with approximately 89% occurring once and the leading ten covering 4.5% to 5%. Specimen: PBMCs. These receptors all stem from a human donor in good health. Some clones in this sample may be carry-over from other donors' samples.

The CDR3 loop is CASSPPGFLDGYTF. The DNA of the CDR3 is TGTGCCAGCAGCCCCCCCGGGTTCCTCGATGGCTACACCTTC. This chain links TRBV9 with TRBJ1-2; D is undetermined. CDR1 is SGDLS and CDR2 is YYNGEE in the germline V gene. This CDR3 has 14 amino acids. V shed 4 bases and J shed 6 bases, with 16 bases lying between them.

V gene TRBV14 combines with J gene TRBJ1-3; D unclear. Germline V gene data show CDR1 as SGHDN and CDR2 as FVKESK. Trimming took off 4 bases at V and 8 bases at J, with 18 bases between the two ends. The CDR3 has 15 amino acids. The DNA of the CDR3 is TGTGCCAGCAGCCGCGCCGGGGTGAAGGGAGACACCATATATTTT. It specifies CASSRAGVKGDTIYF. Looking up the rest from reference TRBV14 and TRBJ1-3 gives the full variable domain: EAGVTQFPSHSVIEKGQTVTLRCDPISGHDNLYWYRRVMGKEIKFLLHFVKESKQDESGMPNNRFLAERTGGTYSTLKVQPAELEDSGVYFCASSRAGVKGDTIYFGEGSWLTVV.

This clone came up a few times. This chain links TRBV4-1 with TRBJ1-5; D is uncertain. Germline values: CDR1 MGHRA, CDR2 YSYEKL. The CDR3 covers 15 residues. Trimming shortened V by 3 bases and J by 0 bases, and 9 bases separated the two germline ends. The DNA of the CDR3 is TGCGCCAGCAGCCAGCTGACAACTAGCAATCAGCCCCAGCATTTT. It encodes CASSQLTTSNQPQHF.

V is TRBV2 and J is TRBJ1-1; D is unclear. The germline V gene encodes CDR1 SNHLY and CDR2 FYNNEI. Between the trimmed V and J ends, which lost 4 bases and 7 bases, there was a span of 7 bases. The CDR3 loop spans 11 amino acids. CDR3 amino acids: CASSVRGEAFF. CDR3 coding DNA: TGTGCCAGCAGTGTACGAGGTGAAGCTTTCTTT.

This chain uses TRBV7-2 with TRBJ1-2, with 8 nucleotides matching TRBD1. Germline values: CDR1 SGHTA, CDR2 FQGNSA. CDR3 size: 13 residues. V lost 7 bases to trimming and J lost 8 bases; unmatched junction nucleotides: 9. The CDR3 DNA reads TGTGCCAGCACCACCCGGGCAGGGGGCGGCTACACCTTC. Protein sequence: CASTTRAGGGYTF.

V usage is TRBV9 and J usage is TRBJ1-5; possibly TRBD1 for D (5 bases). Trimming shortened V by 3 bases and J by 1 base, and 17 bases separated the two germline ends. CDR1 is SGDLS and CDR2 is YYNGEE in the germline V gene. The CDR3 is made up of 17 amino acids. The CDR3 nucleotides are TGTGCCAGCAGCGCTGGGACTGGGGGAATAAGCAATCAGCCCCAGCATTTT. Translated, it gives CASSAGTGGISNQPQHF.

The rearrangement joins TRBV5-1 to TRBJ1-6; a weak D match, TRBD1 (5 bases). V was shortened by 3 bases and J by 10 bases, with 14 bases between the two germline ends. CDR3 length equals 14 residues. Per germline, CDR1 SGHRS and CDR2 YFSETQ. The CDR3 loop reads CASSYGDGGSPLHF. The CDR3 DNA reads TGCGCCAGCAGCTACGGGGACGGGGGGTCACCCCTCCACTTT.

The V gene is TRBV19, the J gene TRBJ1-5; 9 bases are shared with TRBD1. CDR1 LNHDA and CDR2 SQIVND come from the germline V gene (reference sequence). V shed 5 bases and J 4 bases; nucleotides not matched to a gene: 6. The CDR3 extends over 15 amino acids. Here the CDR3 reads CASSVGQGGNQPQHF. The CDR3 coding sequence is TGTGCCAGTAGTGTGGGACAGGGTGGGAATCAGCCCCAGCATTTT.

The rearrangement links TRBV9 to TRBJ2-5, with a tentative D call TRBD1 (6 bases). The CDR3 is 14 amino acids. CDR1 and CDR2 from the germline V gene are SGDLS and YYNGEE. V gave up 4 bases and J gave up 4 bases, with 14 bases separating them. This CDR3 reads CASSPMGAGETQYF. The CDR3, as DNA: TGTGCCAGCAGCCCGATGGGGGCCGGAGAGACCCAGTACTTC.

In this sample, this clone turned up once. The chain carries TRBV2 and TRBJ2-3, with 10 bases aligning to TRBD2. Per germline, CDR1 SNHLY and CDR2 FYNNEI. CDR3 size: 15 residues. Trimming took 4 bases from V and 4 from J; bases not matched to a gene: 5. CDR3 in DNA: TGTGCCAGCAGTGCGTGGAGCGGGGGGGCAGATACGCAGTATTTT. Amino acid sequence: CASSAWSGGADTQYF.

The V call is TRBV27, the J call TRBJ1-1; D remains unclear. The CDR3 contains 14 residues. Germline CDR1 MNHEY, CDR2 SMNVEV (reference sequence). Between the trimmed V and J ends, which lost 0 bases and 7 bases, there was a span of 12 bases. This CDR3 is CASSLSWAAGEAFF. CDR3 nucleotide sequence: TGTGCCAGCAGTTTATCGTGGGCAGCCGGTGAAGCTTTCTTT.

This chain uses TRBV7-9 with TRBJ1-2; tentatively, D is TRBD1 (5 bases). The CDR3 totals 14 residues. The V end lost 1 base, the J end lost 3 bases, and 9 bases lay between the germline ends. CDR1 is SEHNR, CDR2 FQNEAQ, per germline (reference sequence). CDR3 sequence: CASSLGTRDYGYTF. The CDR3 DNA reads as TGTGCCAGCAGCTTAGGGACAAGGGACTATGGCTACACCTTC.

V usage is TRBV5-6 and J usage is TRBJ2-7, with TRBD2 as a possible D gene (7 bases). Germline V gene lookup returns CDR1 SGHDT and CDR2 YYEEEE. The CDR3 sequence is 17 residues long. V lost 0 bases and J lost 0, with 16 bases in between. CDR3 coding DNA: TGTGCCAGCAGCTTGGCGACCGGGGGGCGGCGCTCCTACGAGCAGTACTTC. Residues: CASSLATGGRRSYEQYF.